A single T cell receptor beta chain is shown here with its context. Indicated time point: pretreatment peripheral blood. This record belongs to a study of PD-L1 blockade in urothelial cancer. About the study: Males with urothelial cancer arising in the bladder constituted about nine tenths of the roughly 29 patients. Blood was evaluated 3 weeks (second dose) and 6 weeks after therapy began.

Synthetic TCR analog templates were spiked into each PCR. Data came from immunoSEQ multiplex PCR; TCRdb stores just in-frame clones and leaves some out. This sample has around 70,000 clones, with roughly 90% found just once. Sequences were derived from PBMCs, sampled around atezolizumab (anti-PD-L1) treatment. This clonotype was obtained from a man between 65 and 85 years old with urothelial cancer.

The CDR3 DNA reads as TGTGCCAGCAGTGAAGAAGCAGGGGGGAATTCACCCCTCCACTTT. This sequence encodes CASSEEAGGNSPLHF. The rearrangement uses TRBV6-1 and TRBJ1-6; TRBD1 aligns across 7 bases. CDR3 length equals 15 residues. The germline gives CDR1 MNHNS, CDR2 SASEGT. The ends lost 1 base at V and 7 bases at J; junction bases unmatched: 4.